This is a list of T cell receptor beta chains from one sample in a study of T cells in Graves' hyperthyroidism and ophthalmopathy. In TCRdb, the multiplex PCR reads were re-called with MiXCR into one record per CDR3 protein. The data hold roughly 300,000 distinct CDR3 sequences, with 20% to 25% observed a single time. The sample was blood. Every receptor here comes from a woman between 45 and 60 years old with Graves' hyperthyroidism. Both conserved end residues are part of each CDR3. D genes are given only for firm matches. Size is omitted from some rows. Given values are once, few, many or a class for expanded clones.

J gene: TRBJ2-1
clone size: -
D gene: TRBD1
V gene: TRBV27
CDR3 DNA: TGTGCCAGCAGTCTTTCCCGGGACAGGGGGTATTACAATGAGCAGTTCTTC
CDR3 protein: CASSLSRDRGYYNEQFF

J gene: TRBJ2-5
clone size: many
D gene: -
V gene: TRBV7-9
CDR3 DNA: TGTGCCAGCAGCTCTCTCGGGGTGATACAAGAGACCCAGTACTTC
CDR3 protein: CASSSLGVIQETQYF

J gene: TRBJ2-3
clone size: many
D gene: -
V gene: TRBV20-1
CDR3 DNA: TGCAGTGCTAGAGTCACTAGCACAGATACGCAGTATTTT
CDR3 protein: CSARVTSTDTQYF

J gene: TRBJ2-1
clone size: many
D gene: -
V gene: TRBV5-1
CDR3 DNA: TGCGCCAGCAGCTTCGGTAGTTCCTACAATGAGCAGTTCTTC
CDR3 protein: CASSFGSSYNEQFF

J gene: TRBJ2-3
clone size: many
D gene: -
V gene: TRBV29-1
CDR3 DNA: TGCAGCGCGCCGGCGACCCCAGGGGGGAGCACAGATACGCAGTATTTT
CDR3 protein: CSAPATPGGSTDTQYF

J gene: TRBJ2-3
clone size: many
D gene: -
V gene: TRBV15
CDR3 DNA: TGTGCCACCAGCAGAGCGGGAGATACGCAGTATTTT
CDR3 protein: CATSRAGDTQYF

J gene: TRBJ1-1
clone size: many
D gene: -
V gene: TRBV29-1
CDR3 DNA: TGCAGCGTTGAAAGGGGACTTTGGAACACTGAAGCTTTCTTT
CDR3 protein: CSVERGLWNTEAFF

J gene: TRBJ2-7
clone size: many
D gene: TRBD2
V gene: TRBV18
CDR3 DNA: TGTGCCAGCTCACCGGGGACTAGCGGGAGCTACGAGCAGTACTTC
CDR3 protein: CASSPGTSGSYEQYF

J gene: TRBJ2-5
clone size: many
D gene: TRBD1
V gene: TRBV20-1
CDR3 DNA: TGCAGTGCTAGACGAGCAGGGGGCGATGAGACCCAGTACTTC
CDR3 protein: CSARRAGGDETQYF

J gene: TRBJ2-7
clone size: -
D gene: -
V gene: TRBV11-2
CDR3 DNA: TGTGCCAGCAGCCCCCGAGGAACCGAGCAGTACTTC
CDR3 protein: CASSPRGTEQYF

J gene: TRBJ2-7
clone size: many
D gene: TRBD2
V gene: TRBV5-1
CDR3 DNA: TGCGCCAGCAGCCTTTTAAGCGGGAGGGCCTCCTACGAGCAGTACTTC
CDR3 protein: CASSLLSGRASYEQYF

J gene: TRBJ2-2
clone size: few
D gene: TRBD1
V gene: TRBV24-1
CDR3 DNA: TGTGCCACCAGTGATACCAGGGGGTCCACCGGGGAGCTGTTTTTT
CDR3 protein: CATSDTRGSTGELFF

J gene: TRBJ2-3
clone size: -
D gene: TRBD2
V gene: TRBV24-1
CDR3 DNA: TGTGCCATCGCGACTAGCGGGGTCACAGATACGCAGTATTTT
CDR3 protein: CAIATSGVTDTQYF

J gene: TRBJ1-5
clone size: few
D gene: -
V gene: TRBV6-1
CDR3 DNA: TGTGCCAGCAGTTTCCAGCCCCCGGGCCCTAGCAATCAGCCCCAGCATTTT
CDR3 protein: CASSFQPPGPSNQPQHF

J gene: TRBJ2-5
clone size: -
D gene: TRBD2
V gene: TRBV12-3/TRBV12-4
CDR3 DNA: TGTGCCAGCAGTTTTGGGCGGGGGAAACAAGAGACCCAGTACTTC
CDR3 protein: CASSFGRGKQETQYF

J gene: TRBJ1-1
clone size: many
D gene: TRBD1
V gene: TRBV29-1
CDR3 DNA: TGCAGCGTTGTAGACAGGGCTGGGAACACTGAAGCTTTCTTT
CDR3 protein: CSVVDRAGNTEAFF

J gene: TRBJ1-1
clone size: many
D gene: TRBD1
V gene: TRBV6-1
CDR3 DNA: TGTGCCAGCAGTCAGCTGACAGGGGGGGACACTGAAGCTTTCTTT
CDR3 protein: CASSQLTGGDTEAFF

J gene: TRBJ2-3
clone size: many
D gene: -
V gene: TRBV6-1
CDR3 DNA: TGTGCCTCTCTACAGTCCTTCGGCACAGATACGCAGTATTTT
CDR3 protein: CASLQSFGTDTQYF

J gene: TRBJ2-7
clone size: once
D gene: -
V gene: TRBV28
CDR3 DNA: TGTGCCAGCAGCCCATCGGGGCGGATTCGGGATGAAAACGAGCAGTACTTC
CDR3 protein: CASSPSGRIRDENEQYF

J gene: TRBJ2-7
clone size: -
D gene: TRBD2
V gene: TRBV28
CDR3 DNA: TGTGCCAGCAGCCTAGCGGGCCCAGCGGAGGGCCTCTCCTACGAGCAGTACTTC
CDR3 protein: CASSLAGPAEGLSYEQYF

J gene: TRBJ1-6
clone size: -
D gene: -
V gene: TRBV7-2
CDR3 DNA: TGTGCCAGCAGCTTAGTCGGGACCTCTGATTCACCCCTCCACTTT
CDR3 protein: CASSLVGTSDSPLHF

J gene: TRBJ2-7
clone size: many
D gene: TRBD2
V gene: TRBV6-2/TRBV6-3
CDR3 DNA: TGTGCCAGCAGTTCTAGAGGGACTAGCGGGAGAAAAGTCGAGCAGTACTTC
CDR3 protein: CASSSRGTSGRKVEQYF

J gene: TRBJ1-3
clone size: many
D gene: TRBD1
V gene: TRBV15
CDR3 DNA: TGTGCCACCAGCAGAAGGACAGGGTCACGGAACACCATATATTTT
CDR3 protein: CATSRRTGSRNTIYF

J gene: TRBJ2-3
clone size: many
D gene: -
V gene: TRBV6-1
CDR3 DNA: TGTGCCAGCAGTGAAAAGATCACAGATACGCAGTATTTT
CDR3 protein: CASSEKITDTQYF

J gene: TRBJ1-1
clone size: few
D gene: -
V gene: TRBV3-1
CDR3 DNA: TGTGCCAGCAGCGGACGGGGGAGGGCTGAAGCTTTCTTT
CDR3 protein: CASSGRGRAEAFF

J gene: TRBJ1-2
clone size: many
D gene: -
V gene: TRBV6-1
CDR3 DNA: TGTGCCAGCAGGTCCGAGAGTGACTATGGCTACACCTTC
CDR3 protein: CASRSESDYGYTF

J gene: TRBJ2-7
clone size: many
D gene: -
V gene: TRBV5-6
CDR3 DNA: TGTGCCAGCAGTACAATGACAGCCTTGGGCGAGCAGTACTTC
CDR3 protein: CASSTMTALGEQYF

J gene: TRBJ2-3
clone size: -
D gene: TRBD2
V gene: TRBV29-1
CDR3 DNA: TGCAGCGTTGAAGTGTCACTAGCGGGACGGCCGAGCACAGATACGCAGTATTTT
CDR3 protein: CSVEVSLAGRPSTDTQYF

J gene: TRBJ2-3
clone size: -
D gene: -
V gene: TRBV7-3
CDR3 DNA: TGTGCCAGCAGCCCGCGAGGGGGGCCGTTAGATACGCAGTATTTT
CDR3 protein: CASSPRGGPLDTQYF

J gene: TRBJ2-1
clone size: -
D gene: -
V gene: TRBV6-2/TRBV6-3
CDR3 DNA: TGTGCCAGCAGTTACTATAGGACTACCTCCTACAATGAGCAGTTCTTC
CDR3 protein: CASSYYRTTSYNEQFF

J gene: TRBJ2-3
clone size: many
D gene: -
V gene: TRBV29-1
CDR3 DNA: TGCAGCGTAAGGCCGAGCACAGATACGCAGTATTTT
CDR3 protein: CSVRPSTDTQYF

J gene: TRBJ2-1
clone size: -
D gene: TRBD2
V gene: TRBV19
CDR3 DNA: TGTGCCAGTAATGGCAGGACTAGATCCTTCTACAATGAGCAGTTCTTC
CDR3 protein: CASNGRTRSFYNEQFF

J gene: TRBJ2-5
clone size: many
D gene: -
V gene: TRBV18
CDR3 DNA: TGTGCCAGCTCCTTCATTGGAGAACAAGAGACCCAGTACTTC
CDR3 protein: CASSFIGEQETQYF

J gene: TRBJ1-4
clone size: many
D gene: -
V gene: TRBV28
CDR3 DNA: TGTGCCAGCCATTCAGGAAGACATGAAAAACTGTTTTTT
CDR3 protein: CASHSGRHEKLFF

J gene: TRBJ2-2
clone size: -
D gene: -
V gene: TRBV28
CDR3 DNA: TGTGCCAGCAGTCTCGGACAAGGGACGCGGGACACCGGGGAGCTGTTTTTT
CDR3 protein: CASSLGQGTRDTGELFF

J gene: TRBJ1-1
clone size: few
D gene: -
V gene: TRBV24-1
CDR3 DNA: TGTGCCACCTCAATAGGGAACACTGAAGCTTTCTTT
CDR3 protein: CATSIGNTEAFF

J gene: TRBJ2-3
clone size: -
D gene: -
V gene: TRBV29-1
CDR3 DNA: TGCAGCGTTGAAGGGACTTCGAGGACTATCCGAAATACGCAGTATTTT
CDR3 protein: CSVEGTSRTIRNTQYF

J gene: TRBJ2-2
clone size: few
D gene: TRBD1
V gene: TRBV30
CDR3 DNA: TGTGCCTGGAGCAGGGGGAGCGTGAGTGGGGAGCTGTTTTTT
CDR3 protein: CAWSRGSVSGELFF

J gene: TRBJ2-5
clone size: -
D gene: TRBD2
V gene: TRBV20-1
CDR3 DNA: TGCAGTGCTAGAATAGCGGGAGATCGAGAGACCCAGTACTTC
CDR3 protein: CSARIAGDRETQYF

J gene: TRBJ2-1
clone size: many
D gene: TRBD2
V gene: TRBV28
CDR3 DNA: TGTGCCAGCAGTTTACCGACTAGCGGGAGTAGGGGTGAGCAGTTCTTC
CDR3 protein: CASSLPTSGSRGEQFF

J gene: TRBJ2-7
clone size: few
D gene: TRBD1
V gene: TRBV5-8
CDR3 DNA: TGTGCCAGCAGCAGAACCGGGACAGGTTACGAGCAGTACTTC
CDR3 protein: CASSRTGTGYEQYF

J gene: TRBJ2-7
clone size: many
D gene: TRBD2
V gene: TRBV11-1
CDR3 DNA: TGTGCCAGCAGCTCGGACGGCGGGGGCGAGCAGTACTTC
CDR3 protein: CASSSDGGGEQYF

J gene: TRBJ1-5
clone size: -
D gene: TRBD1
V gene: TRBV27
CDR3 DNA: TGTGCCAGCAGTTGGGACAGTAGGTATCAGCCCCAGCATTTT
CDR3 protein: CASSWDSRYQPQHF

J gene: TRBJ2-5
clone size: -
D gene: TRBD2
V gene: TRBV11-2
CDR3 DNA: TGTGCCAGCAGCTTAGAGGGCCTAGCGGGAGGAGAGACCCAGTACTTC
CDR3 protein: CASSLEGLAGGETQYF

J gene: TRBJ1-6
clone size: -
D gene: TRBD1
V gene: TRBV6-1
CDR3 DNA: TGTGCCAGCACCGGAAGGACAGGGCTTAATTCACCCCTCCACTTT
CDR3 protein: CASTGRTGLNSPLHF

J gene: TRBJ2-7
clone size: -
D gene: TRBD2
V gene: TRBV11-2
CDR3 DNA: TGTGCCAGCAGCTTAGCCCTTAGCGGGAGCTACGAGCAGTACTTC
CDR3 protein: CASSLALSGSYEQYF

J gene: TRBJ2-7
clone size: many
D gene: TRBD2
V gene: TRBV12-3/TRBV12-4
CDR3 DNA: TGTGCCAGCAGCTTATCATTCGGGGGGGTCGACGAGCAGTACTTC
CDR3 protein: CASSLSFGGVDEQYF

J gene: TRBJ1-6
clone size: -
D gene: -
V gene: TRBV7-9
CDR3 DNA: TGTGCCAGCAGCCCGGTTGGGAGGCGGCAAGCACCCAATAATTCACCCCTCCACTTT
CDR3 protein: CASSPVGRRQAPNNSPLHF

J gene: TRBJ2-1
clone size: -
D gene: -
V gene: TRBV14
CDR3 DNA: TGTGCCAGCAGCCATGGCGAACCCTCCTACAATGAGCAGTTCTTC
CDR3 protein: CASSHGEPSYNEQFF

J gene: TRBJ1-5
clone size: -
D gene: -
V gene: TRBV2
CDR3 DNA: TGTGCCAGCGGAGCCCAGGGAGAGGGAAATCAGCCCCAGCATTTT
CDR3 protein: CASGAQGEGNQPQHF

J gene: TRBJ2-7
clone size: -
D gene: -
V gene: TRBV4-1
CDR3 DNA: TGCGCCAGCAGTCCCTGGGGGGCGGGCTACGAGCAGTACTTC
CDR3 protein: CASSPWGAGYEQYF

J gene: TRBJ2-1
clone size: few
D gene: -
V gene: TRBV29-1
CDR3 DNA: TGCAGCGTTGTTATAAGCAAGAATGAGCAGTTCTTC
CDR3 protein: CSVVISKNEQFF

J gene: TRBJ2-7
clone size: many
D gene: -
V gene: TRBV3-1
CDR3 DNA: TGTGCCAGCAGTGAGGGGAGCTCCTACGAGCAGTACTTC
CDR3 protein: CASSEGSSYEQYF